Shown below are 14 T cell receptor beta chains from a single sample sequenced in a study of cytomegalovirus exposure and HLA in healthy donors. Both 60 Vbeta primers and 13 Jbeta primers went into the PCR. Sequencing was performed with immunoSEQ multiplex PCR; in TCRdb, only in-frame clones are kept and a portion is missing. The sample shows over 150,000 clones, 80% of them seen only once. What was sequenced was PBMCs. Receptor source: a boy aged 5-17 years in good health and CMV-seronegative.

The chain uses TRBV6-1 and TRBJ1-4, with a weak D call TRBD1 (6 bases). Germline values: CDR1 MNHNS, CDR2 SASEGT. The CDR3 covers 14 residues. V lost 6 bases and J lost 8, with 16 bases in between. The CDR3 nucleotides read TGTGCCAGCAGGGAGGTGAGGGGGTCCGAAAAACTGTTTTTT. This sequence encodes CASREVRGSEKLFF.

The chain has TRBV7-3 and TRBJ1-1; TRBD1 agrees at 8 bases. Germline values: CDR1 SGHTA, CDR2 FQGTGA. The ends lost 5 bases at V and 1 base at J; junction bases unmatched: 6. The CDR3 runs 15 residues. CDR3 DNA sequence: TGTGCCAGCAGCAAACAGGGGGGACGGAACACTGAAGCTTTCTTT. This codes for CASSKQGGRNTEAFF. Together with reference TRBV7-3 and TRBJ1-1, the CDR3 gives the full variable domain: GAGVSQTPSNKVTEKGKYVELRCDPISGHTALYWYRQSLGQGPEFLIYFQGTGAADDSGLPNDRFFAVRPEGSVSTLKIQRTERGDSAVYLCASSKQGGRNTEAFFGQGTRLTVV.

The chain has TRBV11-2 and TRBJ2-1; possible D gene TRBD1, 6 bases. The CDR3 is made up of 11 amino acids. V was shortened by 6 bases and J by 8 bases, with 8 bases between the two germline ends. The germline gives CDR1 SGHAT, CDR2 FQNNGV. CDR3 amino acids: CASRTGHEQFF. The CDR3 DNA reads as TGTGCCAGCAGGACAGGTCATGAGCAGTTCTTC. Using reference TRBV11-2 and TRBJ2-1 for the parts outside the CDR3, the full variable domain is EAGVAQSPRYKIIEKRQSVAFWCNPISGHATLYWYQQILGQGPKLLIQFQNNGVVDDSQLPKDRFSAERLKGVDSTLKIQPAKLEDSAVYLCASRTGHEQFFGPGTRLTVL.

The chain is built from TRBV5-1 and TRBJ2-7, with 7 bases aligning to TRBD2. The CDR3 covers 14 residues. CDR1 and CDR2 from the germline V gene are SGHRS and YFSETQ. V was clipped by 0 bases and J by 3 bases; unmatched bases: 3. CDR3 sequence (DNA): TGCGCCAGCAGCTTGGCGGGAGGCGTCTACGAGCAGTACTTC. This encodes CASSLAGGVYEQYF.

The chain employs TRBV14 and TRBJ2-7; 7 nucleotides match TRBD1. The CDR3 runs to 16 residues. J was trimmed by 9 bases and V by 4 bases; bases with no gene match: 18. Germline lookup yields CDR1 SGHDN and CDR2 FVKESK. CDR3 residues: CASSPWGTASRGGQYF. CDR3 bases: TGTGCCAGCAGCCCCTGGGGGACAGCAAGCCGTGGAGGGCAGTACTTC.

CDR3 sequence: CATSRDRDRGYEQYF. DNA of the CDR3: TGTGCCACCAGCAGGGACCGGGACAGGGGCTACGAGCAGTACTTC. The V gene is TRBV15, the J gene TRBJ2-7; TRBD1 aligns across 10 bases. V dropped 3 bases and J dropped 3; count of bases not matched to a gene: 5. In germline, CDR1 is LNHNV, CDR2 YYDKDF (reference sequence). The CDR3 runs to 15 residues. Full variable domain (missing parts from reference TRBV15 and TRBJ2-7): DAMVIQNPRYQVTQFGKPVTLSCSQTLNHNVMYWYQQKSSQAPKLLFHYYDKDFNNEADTPDNFQSRRPNTSFCFLDIRSPGLGDTAMYLCATSRDRDRGYEQYFGPGTRLTVT.

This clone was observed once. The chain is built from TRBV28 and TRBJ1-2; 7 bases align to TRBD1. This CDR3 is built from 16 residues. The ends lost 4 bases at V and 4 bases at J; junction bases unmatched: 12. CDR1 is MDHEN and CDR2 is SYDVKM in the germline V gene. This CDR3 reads CASSSYLDRDGYGYTF. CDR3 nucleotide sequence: TGTGCCAGCAGTTCCTATTTAGACAGGGACGGCTATGGCTACACCTTC.

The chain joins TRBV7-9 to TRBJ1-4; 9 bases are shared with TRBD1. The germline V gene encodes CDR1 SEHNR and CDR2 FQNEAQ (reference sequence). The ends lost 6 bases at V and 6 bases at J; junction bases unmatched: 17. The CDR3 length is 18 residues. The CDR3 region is CASSPETGGAFMYEKLFF. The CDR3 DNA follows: TGTGCCAGCAGTCCAGAAACAGGGGGCGCTTTCATGTATGAAAAACTGTTTTTT.

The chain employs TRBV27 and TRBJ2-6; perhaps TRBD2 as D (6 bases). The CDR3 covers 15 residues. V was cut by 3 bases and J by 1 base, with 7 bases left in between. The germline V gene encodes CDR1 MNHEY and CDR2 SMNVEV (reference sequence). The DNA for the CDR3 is TGTGCCAGCAGTTTGGGGGGTTCTGGGGCCAACGTCCTGACTTTC. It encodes CASSLGGSGANVLTF.

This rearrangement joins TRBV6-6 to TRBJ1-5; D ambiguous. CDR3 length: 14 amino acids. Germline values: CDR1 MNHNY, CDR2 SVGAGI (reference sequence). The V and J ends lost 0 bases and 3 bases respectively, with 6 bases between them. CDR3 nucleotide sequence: TGTGCCAGCAGTTACTCCCAGGCCAATCAGCCCCAGCATTTT. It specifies CASSYSQANQPQHF.

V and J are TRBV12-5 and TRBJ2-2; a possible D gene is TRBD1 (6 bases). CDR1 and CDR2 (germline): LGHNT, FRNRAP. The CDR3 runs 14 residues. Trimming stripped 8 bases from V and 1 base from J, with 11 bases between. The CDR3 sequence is CASMGAGNTGELFF. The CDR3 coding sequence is TGTGCTAGTATGGGGGCGGGGAACACCGGGGAGCTGTTTTTT.

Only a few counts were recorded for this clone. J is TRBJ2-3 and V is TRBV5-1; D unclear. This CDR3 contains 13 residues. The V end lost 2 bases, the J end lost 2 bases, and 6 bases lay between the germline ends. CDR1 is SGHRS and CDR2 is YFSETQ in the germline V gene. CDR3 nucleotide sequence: TGCGCCAGCAGCTTTGCGGACACAGATACGCAGTATTTT. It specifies CASSFADTDTQYF.

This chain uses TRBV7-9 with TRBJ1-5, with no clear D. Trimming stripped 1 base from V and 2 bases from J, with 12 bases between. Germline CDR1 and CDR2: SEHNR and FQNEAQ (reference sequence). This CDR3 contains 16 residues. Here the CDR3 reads CASSLGSGSGNQPQHF. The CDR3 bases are TGTGCCAGCAGCTTAGGTTCGGGGTCCGGCAATCAGCCCCAGCATTTT. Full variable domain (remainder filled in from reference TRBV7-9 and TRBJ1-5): DTGVSQNPRHKITKRGQNVTFRCDPISEHNRLYWYRQTLGQGPEFLTYFQNEAQLEKSRLLSDRFSAERPKGSFSTLEIQRTEQGDSAMYLCASSLGSGSGNQPQHFGDGTRLSIL.

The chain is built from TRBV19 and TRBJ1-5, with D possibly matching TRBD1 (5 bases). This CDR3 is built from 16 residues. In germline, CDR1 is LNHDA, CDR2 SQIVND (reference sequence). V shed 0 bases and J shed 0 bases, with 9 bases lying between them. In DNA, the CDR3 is TGTGCCAGTAGTATAGAAGGGGCGAATAGCAATCAGCCCCAGCATTTT. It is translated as CASSIEGANSNQPQHF. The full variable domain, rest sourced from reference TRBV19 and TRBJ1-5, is DGGITQSPKYLFRKEGQNVTLSCEQNLNHDAMYWYRQDPGQGLRLIYYSQIVNDFQKGDIAEGYSVSREKKESFPLTVTSAQKNPTAFYLCASSIEGANSNQPQHFGDGTRLSIL.